This is a list of T cell receptor beta chains from one sample in a study of T-cell reconstitution after alpha-beta-depleted transplantation in children. TCRdb redid the calling of the PCR reads with MiXCR, one entry per CDR3 protein. The data contain 200,000 to 250,000 distinct CDR3 sequences, around 12% of them seen just once; the ten biggest clones take up 2% to 3%. This sample comprised PBMCs from the stem cell graft donor, obtained from the stem cell graft. Source of these receptors: a human donor who donated a stem cell graft to a child with acute lymphoblastic leukemia. Each CDR3 is given with its conserved first and last residue. The D gene is left open where the match is weak. Size values are once, few and many counts, or a class for expanded clones, and some rows have none.

clone size	V gene	J gene	D gene	CDR3 DNA	CDR3 protein
many	TRBV25-1	TRBJ2-2	NA	TGTGCCAGCAGCGAAAACAGGGCGAACACCGGGGAGCTGTTTTTT	CASSENRANTGELFF
many	TRBV5-1	TRBJ2-3	NA	TGCGCCAGCAGCTTGGCCGGATCGCAGACAGATACGCAGTATTTT	CASSLAGSQTDTQYF
many	TRBV27	TRBJ1-1	TRBD1	TGTGCCGTCCAACAGGGGGCGCGCACTGAAGCTTTCTTT	CAVQQGARTEAFF
NA	TRBV29-1	TRBJ2-1	NA	TGCAGCGTTGAGTGGCAGTACAATGAGCAGTTCTTC	CSVEWQYNEQFF
many	TRBV11-2	TRBJ2-6	TRBD2	TGTGCCAGCAGCCTGACTAGCGGTTACAACTCTGGGGCCAACGTCCTGACTTTC	CASSLTSGYNSGANVLTF
NA	TRBV3-1	TRBJ2-7	TRBD2	TGTGCCATCAGCCCCCGGGACAGAAGACTAGCGGGAGTATACGAGCAGTACTTC	CAISPRDRRLAGVYEQYF
NA	TRBV9	TRBJ2-2	NA	TGTGCCAGCAGCGTAGTAAACGGGGAGCTGTTTTTT	CASSVVNGELFF
many	TRBV12-3/TRBV12-4	TRBJ2-7	NA	TGTGCCAGCAGCAAGACATCCTCCTACGAGCAGTACTTC	CASSKTSSYEQYF
many	TRBV10-3	TRBJ2-5	TRBD2	TGTGCCATCAGTGAGGGACTAGCGGGGGGCCGAGAGACCCAGTACTTC	CAISEGLAGGRETQYF
many	TRBV6-1	TRBJ2-2	NA	TGTGCCAGCAGTGAAGGGCGGACCGGGGAGCTGTTTTTT	CASSEGRTGELFF
few	TRBV7-9	TRBJ2-3	NA	TGTGCCAGCAGCTTTTTGGTAGGAGATACGCAGTATTTT	CASSFLVGDTQYF
many	TRBV20-1	TRBJ2-5	TRBD2	TGCAGTGCCACGACTAGCGGGAGAGGAAGAGAGACCCAGTACTTC	CSATTSGRGRETQYF
many	TRBV25-1	TRBJ2-5	NA	TGTGCCAGCAGTGAATTGTCCAGCGGGCTACAAGAGACCCAGTACTTC	CASSELSSGLQETQYF
NA	TRBV28	TRBJ2-3	TRBD2	TGTGCCAGCAGTTTCCCGGGACTAGCGGGAGTAGTTACGCAGTATTTT	CASSFPGLAGVVTQYF
many	TRBV19	TRBJ2-1	TRBD2	TGTGCCAGCGGGACTAGAGGTGAGCAGTTCTTC	CASGTRGEQFF
many	TRBV12-3/TRBV12-4	TRBJ2-3	NA	TGTGCCAGCAGTTTTTATTGGGCGAACACAGATACGCAGTATTTT	CASSFYWANTDTQYF
many	TRBV10-3	TRBJ1-2	NA	TGTGCCATGGCTGACCGGACAGGCTACACCTTC	CAMADRTGYTF
few	TRBV27	TRBJ2-7	TRBD1	TGTGCCAGCAGTCCCCTCTCGTCAGGGGGTAAAGACGAGCAGTACTTC	CASSPLSSGGKDEQYF
many	TRBV7-2	TRBJ2-5	NA	TGTGCCAGCAGCTCATATACGCAGACCCAGTACTTC	CASSSYTQTQYF
few	TRBV6-5	TRBJ1-6	NA	TGTGCCAGCAGTTACTCCACAGGTTTGGATTCACCCCTCCACTTT	CASSYSTGLDSPLHF
many	TRBV9	TRBJ2-1	TRBD2	TGTGCCAGCAGCGCTCTAGCGGGGGGTTACAATGAGCAGTTCTTC	CASSALAGGYNEQFF
many	TRBV7-2	TRBJ2-3	NA	TGTGCCAGCAGCTTCGTGTGGGGGGGCGCAGATACGCAGTATTTT	CASSFVWGGADTQYF
many	TRBV3-1	TRBJ1-2	TRBD1	TGTGCCAGCAGCCAAGATTCGGTGGGACAGGGCTATGGCTACACCTTC	CASSQDSVGQGYGYTF
many	TRBV9	TRBJ2-1	NA	TGTGCCAGCAGCGTAGAATCCAGCCTCCACAATGAGCAGTTCTTC	CASSVESSLHNEQFF
many	TRBV6-1	TRBJ1-1	NA	TGTGCCAGCCATGGGACGATGAACACTGAAGCTTTCTTT	CASHGTMNTEAFF